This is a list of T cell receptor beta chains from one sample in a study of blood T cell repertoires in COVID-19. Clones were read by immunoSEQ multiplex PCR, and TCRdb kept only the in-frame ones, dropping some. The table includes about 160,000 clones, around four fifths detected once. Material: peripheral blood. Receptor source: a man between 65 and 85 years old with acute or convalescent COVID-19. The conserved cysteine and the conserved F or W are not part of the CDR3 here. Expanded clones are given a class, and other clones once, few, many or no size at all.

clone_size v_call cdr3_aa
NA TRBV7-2 ASSLAGTSTDTQY
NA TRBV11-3 ASSLDRGAHNEQF
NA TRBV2 ASRSGTGINTEAF
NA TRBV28 ASSSPPGVYGYT
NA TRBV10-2 ASSGRGQGNEQY
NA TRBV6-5 ASSYLGSRQETQY
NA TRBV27 ASSPRDRGGTQY
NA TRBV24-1 ATAARSEEKLF
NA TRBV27 ASSRGFDTGELF
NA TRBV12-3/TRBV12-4 ASSTGDYGYT
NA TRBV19 ASRSLTGGPNTGELF
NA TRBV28 ASSQGVDEKLF
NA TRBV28 ASSWTSGGGNQPQH
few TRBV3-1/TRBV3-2 ASSQDDAGVDTQY
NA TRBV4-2 ASSQDPGTNEKLF
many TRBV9 ASSVRQTDSPLH
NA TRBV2 ATRQEIDSYEQY
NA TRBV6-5 ASSYGAGAGNTIY
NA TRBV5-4 ASSFARGAGANVLT
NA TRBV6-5 ASTGGDWRETQY
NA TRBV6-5 ASSYRTENGYT
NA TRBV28 ASRPGGGSQPQH
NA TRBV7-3 ASSLNTGVETDTQY
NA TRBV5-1 ASSGTTNTGELF
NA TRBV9 ASSVGAGGAFGYT
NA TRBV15 ATSRDRGLAESYEQY
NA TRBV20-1 SASRASGSLRETQY
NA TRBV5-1 ASSLDRLAGSYEQY
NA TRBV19 AAGNTEAF
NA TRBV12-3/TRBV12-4 ASSLTVYYEQY
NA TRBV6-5 ASSYASVGGTEAF